This T cell receptor (beta chain) originates from a study of OX40 agonist ivuxolimab in advanced cancers. Overall study: Ivuxolimab, which is an agonistic anti-OX40 (CD134) antibody, was administered to the patients.

Sampling of blood occurred at baseline, cycle 4 day 1, and cycle 7 day 1. Assay used: immunoSEQ multiplex PCR; TCRdb lists only in-frame clones, some missing. The sample carries about 68,000 clones, about 82% recorded once. V shed 8 bases and J shed 3 bases, with 17 bases lying between them. Germline V gene data show CDR1 as SGHRS and CDR2 as YFSETQ. The CDR3 is 14 amino acids. Remarks on this clone: Its antigen remains unidentified.

Study outcomes and limitations: It was not determined which antigens were specifically recognized by the peripheral T cells that had undergone clonal expansion.

The sample here was CD4+ or CD8+ T cells sorted from blood, taken in a trial of the OX40 agonist ivuxolimab. The gene calls are TRBV5-1 and TRBJ2-5; the D call may be TRBD1 or TRBD2 (5 bases each). The TCR sequence derives from an adult with an advanced solid tumor such as melanoma, head and neck, liver or kidney cancer. The CDR3 nucleotides read TGCGCCAGTCGCACCGGGACGGCGGAAGAGACCCAGTACTTC. Encoded protein: CASRTGTAEETQYF.